Below, one T cell receptor beta chain is given with its context. What it recognizes is unknown. The sample is drawn from a study of graft-versus-host responses after intestinal transplantation. Broader study findings: Allograft graft-versus-host to host-versus-graft clonal ratios ran high in patients with graft-donor T cell macrochimerism.

Profiled with immunoSEQ multiplex PCR; TCRdb holds only in-frame clones, not every one. The data contain under 30,000 clones, roughly nine tenths of them singletons. Sample: PBMCs, taken about 41 days after intestinal transplant. The origin of this receptor is a human patient who received an intestinal transplant, so some T cells may come from the graft donor.

The CDR3 DNA sequence: TGTGCCAGTAGTATATGGGGGGGGACTGAAGCTTTCTTT. Translated, it gives CASSIWGGTEAFF. The rearrangement links TRBV19 to TRBJ1-1; a possible D gene is TRBD1 (5 bases). The CDR3 is made up of 13 amino acids. The germline gives CDR1 LNHDA, CDR2 SQIVND (reference sequence). V lost 2 bases and J 5 bases, leaving 9 bases between the germline ends. Full variable domain (outside the CDR3, taken from reference TRBV19 and TRBJ1-1): DGGITQSPKYLFRKEGQNVTLSCEQNLNHDAMYWYRQDPGQGLRLIYYSQIVNDFQKGDIAEGYSVSREKKESFPLTVTSAQKNPTAFYLCASSIWGGTEAFFGQGTRLTVV.